Sequencing of this T cell receptor beta chain was carried out in a study of T cell responses to AZD1222 COVID-19 vaccine. Study-level results: At baseline, just five to seven AZD1222 recipients tested seropositive. Most donors were white British, females outnumbered males, and clonal diversity was possibly underestimated. The study reported that nearly half of spike-specific TCRs target unmutated variant regions.

Points on this clone: The antigen remains undetermined.

Clones were read by immunoSEQ multiplex PCR, and TCRdb kept only the in-frame ones, dropping some. The profile covers approximately 110,000 clones, with around 90% appearing a single time and around 13% taken by the ten largest. V was clipped by 9 bases and J by 0 bases; unmatched bases: 1. The germline V gene has CDR1 MNHEY and CDR2 SMNVEV (reference sequence). The CDR3 spans 16 residues. The sequencing here drew on peripheral blood, taken on day 0 of MenACWY control vaccination. This TCR was recovered from an adult in good health. J is TRBJ2-6 and V is TRBV27; 14 bases match TRBD2. CDR3 in DNA: TGTGCCAGTGGACTAGCGGGGGGCTCTGGGGCCAACGTCCTGACTTTC. Protein sequence: CASGLAGGSGANVLTF.